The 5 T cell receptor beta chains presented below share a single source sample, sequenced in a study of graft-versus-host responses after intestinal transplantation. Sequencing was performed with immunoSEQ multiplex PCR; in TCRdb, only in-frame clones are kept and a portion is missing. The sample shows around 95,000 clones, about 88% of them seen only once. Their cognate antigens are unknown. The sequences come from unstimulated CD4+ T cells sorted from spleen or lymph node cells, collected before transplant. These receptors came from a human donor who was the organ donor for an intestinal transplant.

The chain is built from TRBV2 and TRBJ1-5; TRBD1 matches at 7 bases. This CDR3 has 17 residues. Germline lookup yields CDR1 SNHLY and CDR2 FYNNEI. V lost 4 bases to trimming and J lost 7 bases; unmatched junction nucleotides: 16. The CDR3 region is CASSALSVRGTRQPQHF. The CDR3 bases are TGTGCCAGCAGTGCGCTCTCTGTCAGGGGGACGAGGCAGCCCCAGCATTTT. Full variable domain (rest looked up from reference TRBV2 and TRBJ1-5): EPEVTQTPSHQVTQMGQEVILRCVPISNHLYFYWYRQILGQKVEFLVSFYNNEISEKSEIFDDQFSVERPDGSNFTLKIRSTKLEDSAMYFCASSALSVRGTRQPQHFGDGTRLSIL.

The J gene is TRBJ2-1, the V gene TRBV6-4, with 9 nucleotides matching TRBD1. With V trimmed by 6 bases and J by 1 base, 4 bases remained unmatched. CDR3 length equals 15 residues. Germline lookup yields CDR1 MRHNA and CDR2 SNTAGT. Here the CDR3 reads CASSVGQGSYNEQFF. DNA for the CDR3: TGTGCCAGCAGCGTGGGACAGGGATCCTACAATGAGCAGTTCTTC.

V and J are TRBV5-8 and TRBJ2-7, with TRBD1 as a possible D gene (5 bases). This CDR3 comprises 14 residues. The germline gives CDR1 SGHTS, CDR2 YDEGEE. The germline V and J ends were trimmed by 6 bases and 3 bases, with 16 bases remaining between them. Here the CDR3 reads CASIITGKVYEQYF. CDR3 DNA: TGTGCCAGCATCATAACAGGAAAAGTCTACGAGCAGTACTTC.

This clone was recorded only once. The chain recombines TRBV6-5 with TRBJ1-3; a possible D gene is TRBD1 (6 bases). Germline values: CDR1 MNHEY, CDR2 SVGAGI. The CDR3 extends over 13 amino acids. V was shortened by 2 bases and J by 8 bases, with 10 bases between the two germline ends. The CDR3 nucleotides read TGTGCCAGCAGTTACGGACAGTGGGACACCATATATTTT. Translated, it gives CASSYGQWDTIYF.

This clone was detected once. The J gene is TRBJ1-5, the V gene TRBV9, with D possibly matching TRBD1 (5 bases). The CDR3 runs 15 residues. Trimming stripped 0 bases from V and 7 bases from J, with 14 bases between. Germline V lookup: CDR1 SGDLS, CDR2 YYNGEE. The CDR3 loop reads CASSVGVGVGQPQHF. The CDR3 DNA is TGTGCCAGCAGCGTAGGGGTAGGGGTAGGACAGCCCCAGCATTTT.